This passage covers 10 T cell receptor beta chains from one sample sequenced in a study of blood T cell repertoires in COVID-19. The assay was immunoSEQ multiplex PCR, and TCRdb's table has in-frame clones only and misses some. The sample has 150,000 to 200,000 clones, 78% seen once; the top ten hold 2.8%. Material for sequencing was peripheral blood. These receptors originate from a woman older than 75 with active or convalescent COVID-19.

This clone has only one observation. The chain joins TRBV7-9 to TRBJ2-2; 10 nucleotides line up with TRBD2. After removal of 5 bases from V and 10 bases from J, the junction contained 13 bases not matched to a gene. CDR3 length: 16 amino acids. Germline V gene data show CDR1 as SEHNR and CDR2 as FQNEAQ (reference sequence). The DNA for the CDR3 is TGTGCCAGCAGCACAGCCGGGACTAGCGTTTCCGCGGAGCTGTTTTTT. It specifies CASSTAGTSVSAELFF.

The rearrangement uses TRBV28 and TRBJ2-3; possibly TRBD1 for D (5 bases). Germline assignment: CDR1 MDHEN and CDR2 SYDVKM. This CDR3 is 15 amino acids long. Trimming pared 6 bases from V and 1 base from J, leaving 14 bases between. In DNA form, the CDR3 reads TGTGCCAGCAGGCACGAACAGGTTCGCACAGATACGCAGTATTTT. Encoded protein: CASRHEQVRTDTQYF. Drawing the rest from reference TRBV28 and TRBJ2-3, the complete variable domain is DVKVTQSSRYLVKRTGEKVFLECVQDMDHENMFWYRQDPGLGLRLIYFSYDVKMKEKGDIPEGYSVSREKKERFSLILESASTNQTSMYLCASRHEQVRTDTQYFGPGTRLTVL.

The chain employs TRBV7-2 and TRBJ2-1; 9 nucleotides align to TRBD2. The V gene's germline CDR1 is SGHTA and CDR2 FQGNSA. The CDR3 is 15 amino acids. With V trimmed by 5 bases and J by 4 bases, 6 bases remained unmatched. This chain's CDR3 is CASSRGGAGYNEQFF. For the CDR3, the DNA is TGTGCCAGCAGCCGCGGGGGGGCTGGTTACAATGAGCAGTTCTTC.

J is TRBJ2-3 and V is TRBV6-5; 8 nucleotides align to TRBD1. V lost 7 bases, J lost 0 bases, and 3 bases stayed unmatched. Germline CDR1 reads MNHEY; CDR2 reads SVGAGI. This CDR3 is 14 amino acids long. The CDR3 region is CASTRQGSTDTQYF. CDR3 DNA sequence: TGTGCCAGCACCAGACAGGGGAGCACAGATACGCAGTATTTT.

The J gene is TRBJ1-1, the V gene TRBV24-1; unclear D gene. The length of the CDR3 is 11 residues. The germline V gene has CDR1 KGHDR and CDR2 SFDVKD. V was cut by 6 bases and J by 1 base, with 2 bases left in between. The CDR3 loop reads CATSQNTEAFF. DNA of the CDR3: TGTGCCACCAGTCAGAACACTGAAGCTTTCTTT.

This chain uses TRBV9 with TRBJ1-6; 11 bases fit TRBD1. Germline lookup yields CDR1 SGDLS and CDR2 YYNGEE. J was trimmed by 8 bases and V by 4 bases; bases with no gene match: 5. This CDR3 contains 15 residues. CDR3 nucleotide sequence: TGTGCCAGCAGCCGAGGGGGACAGGGGGATTCACCCCTCCACTTT. This sequence encodes CASSRGGQGDSPLHF. Variable domain in full (rest from reference TRBV9 and TRBJ1-6): DSGVTQTPKHLITATGQRVTLRCSPRSGDLSVYWYQQSLDQGLQFLIQYYNGEERAKGNILERFSAQQFPDLHSELNLSSLELGDSALYFCASSRGGQGDSPLHFGNGTRLTVT.

The gene calls are TRBV27 and TRBJ2-7; D perhaps matches TRBD1 (5 bases). The CDR3 extends over 12 amino acids. The germline gives CDR1 MNHEY, CDR2 SMNVEV (reference sequence). With 4 bases removed from V and 2 bases from J, the gap between germline ends came to 6 bases. The CDR3 DNA sequence: TGTGCCAGCAGTTCAGGGCCCTACGAGCAGTACTTC. The encoded protein is CASSSGPYEQYF.

The V gene is TRBV28, the J gene TRBJ1-2; D perhaps matches TRBD1 (6 bases). Germline V gene data show CDR1 as MDHEN and CDR2 as SYDVKM. The V gene lost 6 bases and the J gene lost 4 bases, with 12 bases spanning the gap. This CDR3 region has 13 residues. The CDR3 DNA is TGTGCCAGCAGCCTAGGACAGAGCTATGGCTACACCTTC. Encoded protein: CASSLGQSYGYTF.

CDR3 nucleotides: TGTGCCAGCAGTGAACACCCGGACAGGGCTAATTCACCCCTCCACTTT. The encoded protein is CASSEHPDRANSPLHF. The chain has TRBV6-4 and TRBJ1-6; TRBD1 matches 8 bases. Germline-derived CDR1 and CDR2 are MRHNA and SNTAGT. This CDR3 spans 16 amino acids. V was clipped by 3 bases and J by 6 bases; unmatched bases: 7.

The V and J genes are TRBV10-2 and TRBJ1-1; D is unclear. V lost 9 bases to trimming and J lost 0 bases, with 14 bases between them. The CDR3 has 14 amino acids. Germline V gives CDR1 WSHSY, CDR2 SAAADI. DNA for the CDR3: TGCGCCAGACGTTCCGACGGGATGAACACTGAAGCTTTCTTT. Encoded protein: CARRSDGMNTEAFF.